The 16 T cell receptor beta chains presented below share a single source sample, sequenced in a study of T cell clonotyping in hematopoietic cell transplantation. Sequencing used immunoSEQ multiplex PCR; TCRdb keeps in-frame clones, though not all of them. The sample carries approximately 25,000 clones, 84% recorded once. Time point here: recipient sample about 28 days before transplant, after cytoreduction. The sample here was peripheral blood mononuclear cells, taken before stem cell transplant. All receptors derive from a woman aged 60-70 years with acute myeloid leukemia. Some clones in this sample may be carry-over from other donors' samples.

The rearrangement uses TRBV7-8 and TRBJ1-2; D is ambiguous. The germline V and J ends were trimmed by 1 base and 0 bases, with 18 bases remaining between them. Germline values: CDR1 SGHVS, CDR2 FQNEAQ. This CDR3 is 18 amino acids long. The CDR3 DNA is TGTGCCAGCAGCTTAGGTCTTCGGGATAGGGCACCTAACTATGGCTACACCTTC. This translates into CASSLGLRDRAPNYGYTF. Variable domain in full (rest from reference TRBV7-8 and TRBJ1-2): GAGVSQSPRYKVAKRGQDVALRCDPISGHVSLFWYQQALGQGPEFLTYFQNEAQLDKSGLPSDRFFAERPEGSVSTLKIQRTQQEDSAVYLCASSLGLRDRAPNYGYTFGSGTRLTVV.

The CDR3 DNA follows: TGTGCCAGCCAGAAGTGGGGACAGGGGCCAGATACGCAGTATTTT. Translating gives CASQKWGQGPDTQYF. The chain is built from TRBV6-1 and TRBJ2-3; 10 bases line up with TRBD1. The trim removed 8 bases at V and 4 bases at J, leaving 9 bases unmatched. The CDR3 is 15 residues long. Germline V lookup: CDR1 MNHNS, CDR2 SASEGT.

This clone is a singleton in its sample. The rearrangement uses TRBV19 and TRBJ1-2, with D uncertain. Trimming shortened V by 8 bases and J by 1 base, and 8 bases separated the two germline ends. The CDR3 has 12 amino acids. In germline, CDR1 is LNHDA, CDR2 SQIVND (reference sequence). CDR3 nucleotides: TGTGCCAGTGCCGACGGTAACTATGGCTACACCTTC. Its translation is CASADGNYGYTF.

The chain joins TRBV28 to TRBJ1-2; TRBD1 matches 7 bases. V lost 5 bases, J lost 3 bases, and 6 bases stayed unmatched. CDR3 length: 14 residues. Germline loops: CDR1 MDHEN, CDR2 SYDVKM. CDR3 in amino acids: CASSETGIDYGYTF. CDR3 coding DNA: TGTGCCAGCAGTGAGACAGGGATCGACTATGGCTACACCTTC.

The genes are TRBV5-1 and TRBJ2-1; TRBD2 matches 12 bases. This CDR3 spans 16 amino acids. Germline V gene data show CDR1 as SGHRS and CDR2 as YFSETQ. The V gene end was trimmed by 0 bases and the J gene end by 6 bases; junction bases not matched to a gene: 4. The CDR3 is CASSLASGGAGNEQFF. As DNA, the CDR3 is TGCGCCAGCAGCTTGGCTAGCGGGGGGGCAGGCAATGAGCAGTTCTTC. The full variable domain, its missing parts supplied by reference TRBV5-1 and TRBJ2-1, is KAGVTQTPRYLIKTRGQQVTLSCSPISGHRSVSWYQQTPGQGLQFLFEYFSETQRNKGNFPGRFSGRQFSNSRSEMNVSTLELGDSALYLCASSLASGGAGNEQFFGPGTRLTVL.

J is TRBJ1-1 and V is TRBV9; the D gene is possibly TRBD1 (6 bases). Germline assignment: CDR1 SGDLS and CDR2 YYNGEE. This CDR3 comprises 15 residues. Trimming removed 4 bases from V and 1 base from J, with 14 bases in between. The CDR3 sequence: CASSFPEGGNTEAFF. CDR3 in DNA: TGTGCCAGCAGCTTCCCGGAGGGGGGGAACACTGAAGCTTTCTTT.

CDR3 residues: CASSRAPTGAGNTIYF. For the CDR3, the DNA is TGTGCCAGCAGCCGGGCGCCAACAGGGGCTGGAAACACCATATATTTT. The V gene is TRBV5-4, the J gene TRBJ1-3; 7 positions match TRBD1. CDR1 and CDR2 (germline): SGHNT, YYREEE (reference sequence). The CDR3 runs 16 residues. V shed 4 bases and J 2 bases; nucleotides not matched to a gene: 9. Together with reference TRBV5-4 and TRBJ1-3, the CDR3 gives the full variable domain: ETGVTQSPTHLIKTRGQQVTLRCSSQSGHNTVSWYQQALGQGPQFIFQYYREEENGRGNFPPRFSGLQFPNYSSELNVNALELDDSALYLCASSRAPTGAGNTIYFGEGSWLTVV.

In this sample, this clone turned up once. V is TRBV7-3 and J is TRBJ2-3, with 9 bases matching TRBD2. The CDR3 has 13 residues. Germline V lookup: CDR1 SGHTA, CDR2 FQGTGA. Here the CDR3 DNA reads TGTGGAGTGACGGCGGGAGGGGCAGATACGCAGTATTTT. Translating gives CGVTAGGADTQYF.

The rearrangement joins TRBV27 to TRBJ2-5; TRBD2 matches 13 bases. The germline V gene encodes CDR1 MNHEY and CDR2 SMNVEV (reference sequence). The CDR3 contains 15 residues. V gave up 3 bases and J gave up 4 bases; unmatched junction bases: 2. The CDR3 region is CASSLRTSGGETQYF. In DNA, the CDR3 is TGTGCCAGCAGTTTGAGGACTAGCGGGGGAGAGACCCAGTACTTC.

The chain recombines TRBV10-3 with TRBJ2-7; 12 bases fit TRBD2. The V gene's germline CDR1 is ENHRY and CDR2 SYGVKD. V shed 4 bases, J shed 3 bases, and the junction held 4 bases outside the gene matches. The CDR3 extends over 15 amino acids. CDR3 amino acids: CAISVLAGGNYEQYF. The CDR3 DNA reads TGTGCCATCAGTGTACTAGCGGGGGGAAACTACGAGCAGTACTTC.

V gene TRBV9 combines with J gene TRBJ2-3, with TRBD2 identical over 14 bases. The CDR3 contains 18 residues. Looked up from germline, CDR1 is SGDLS and CDR2 is YYNGEE. V shed 4 bases, J shed 4 bases, and the junction held 11 bases outside the gene matches. The CDR3 here is CASSTGLAGGYPADTQYF. The CDR3, as DNA: TGTGCCAGCAGCACCGGACTAGCGGGGGGTTATCCTGCAGATACGCAGTATTTT.

This sequence joins TRBV18 and TRBJ2-3; a possible D gene is TRBD2 (5 bases). Per the germline V gene, CDR1 is KGHSH and CDR2 is LQKENI. The CDR3 runs to 18 residues. V was trimmed by 2 bases and J by 4 bases, leaving 22 bases between them. CDR3 bases: TGTGCCAGCTCACCAAGGACTCGACGGAGTTTAACTTCAGATACGCAGTATTTT. Residues: CASSPRTRRSLTSDTQYF.

V is TRBV6-5 and J is TRBJ1-2; D is unclear. V lost 6 bases and J lost 1, with 12 bases in between. The CDR3 consists of 14 residues. From germline, CDR1 is MNHEY and CDR2 SVGAGI. This CDR3 is CASSPGGLNYGYTF. CDR3 DNA sequence: TGTGCCAGCAGCCCCGGCGGGCTTAACTATGGCTACACCTTC.

This chain links TRBV19 with TRBJ1-2; D is undetermined. This CDR3 has 14 amino acids. V dropped 3 bases and J dropped 0 bases, with 8 bases sitting between them. Germline V gene sequence: CDR1 LNHDA, CDR2 SQIVND (reference sequence). The CDR3 DNA reads TGTGCCAGTAGTATCCCAGGAACTAACTATGGCTACACCTTC. This sequence encodes CASSIPGTNYGYTF.

The chain has TRBV18 and TRBJ1-2; D is perhaps TRBD1 (6 bases). The CDR3 is made up of 14 amino acids. The ends were cut back, 3 bases at V and 4 bases at J, with 12 bases in the middle. Per the germline V gene, CDR1 is KGHSH and CDR2 is LQKENI. The CDR3: CASSPRTESYGYTF. The CDR3 nucleotides read TGTGCCAGCTCACCCCGGACAGAAAGCTATGGCTACACCTTC.

V is TRBV29-1 and J is TRBJ1-1; D not certain. V lost 6 bases and J 0 bases, leaving 5 bases between the germline ends. The germline V gene encodes CDR1 SQVTM and CDR2 ANQGSEA. This CDR3 has 11 residues. The CDR3 loop is CSVKMNTEAFF. The CDR3 DNA reads as TGCAGCGTGAAGATGAACACTGAAGCTTTCTTT.